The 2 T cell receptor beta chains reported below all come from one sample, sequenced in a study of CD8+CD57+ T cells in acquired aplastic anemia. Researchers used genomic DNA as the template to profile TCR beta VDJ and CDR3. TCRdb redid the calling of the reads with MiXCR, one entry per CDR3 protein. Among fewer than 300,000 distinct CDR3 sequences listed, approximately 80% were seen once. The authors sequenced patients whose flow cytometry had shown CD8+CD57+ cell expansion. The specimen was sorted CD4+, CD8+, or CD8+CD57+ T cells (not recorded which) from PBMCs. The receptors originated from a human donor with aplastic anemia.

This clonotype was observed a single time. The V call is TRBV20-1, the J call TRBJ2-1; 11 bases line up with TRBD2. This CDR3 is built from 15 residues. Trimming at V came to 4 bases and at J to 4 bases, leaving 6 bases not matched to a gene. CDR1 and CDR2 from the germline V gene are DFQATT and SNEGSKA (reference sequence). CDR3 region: CSAKPSGRNYNEQFF. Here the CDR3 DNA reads TGCAGTGCTAAGCCTAGCGGGAGGAATTACAATGAGCAGTTCTTC.

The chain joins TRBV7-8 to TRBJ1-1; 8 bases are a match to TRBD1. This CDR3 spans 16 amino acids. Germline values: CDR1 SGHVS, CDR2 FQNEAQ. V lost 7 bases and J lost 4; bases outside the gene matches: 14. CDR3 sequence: CASTERPPGQGTEAFF. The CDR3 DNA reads TGTGCCAGCACCGAACGGCCCCCAGGACAGGGCACTGAAGCTTTCTTT.